These T cell receptor beta chains were read from a single sample in a study of blood T cell repertoires in COVID-19. The assay was immunoSEQ multiplex PCR, and TCRdb's table has in-frame clones only and misses some. The sample shows some 200,000 clones, more than 65% of them seen only once. Sequenced sample: peripheral blood. Receptors were obtained from a human donor in a cohort sampled during active COVID-19. The CDR3 runs from the conserved cysteine through the conserved F or W. The D gene is left open where the match is weak. Expanded clones get a size class; other rows say once, few or many, or leave the size out.

>TRBD1|TRBV27|TRBJ2-3|once
CASSLYGQGADTQYF
TGTGCCAGCAGTTTATATGGACAGGGGGCAGATACGCAGTATTTT
>TRBD1|TRBV7-2|TRBJ2-1|.
CASSRDRGGSEQFF
TGTGCCAGCAGCCGGGACAGGGGAGGGAGTGAGCAGTTCTTC
>TRBD1|TRBV5-8|TRBJ1-4|few
CASYPGTGTEKLFF
TGTGCCAGTTATCCAGGGACAGGGACTGAAAAACTGTTTTTT
>.|TRBV18|TRBJ2-2|.
CASSPATLFNTGELFF
TGTGCCAGCTCACCTGCGACTCTTTTCAACACCGGGGAGCTGTTTTTT
>.|TRBV28|TRBJ2-2|.
CASSFGLVGHTGELFF
TGTGCCAGCAGTTTTGGACTGGTTGGGCACACCGGGGAGCTGTTTTTT
>TRBD1|TRBV6-5|TRBJ1-1|.
CASRKGQGTEAFF
TGTGCCAGCAGAAAAGGACAGGGCACTGAAGCTTTCTTT
>TRBD1|TRBV29-1|TRBJ1-1|.
CSVEGQMNTEAFF
TGCAGCGTAGAGGGACAGATGAACACTGAAGCTTTCTTT
>.|TRBV4-2|TRBJ1-5|.
CASSEGSIGPQHF
TGTGCCAGCAGCGAAGGGTCGATCGGGCCCCAGCATTTT
>TRBD1|TRBV2|TRBJ1-5|.
CASARDRGQPQHF
TGTGCCAGCGCCCGGGACAGGGGTCAGCCCCAGCATTTT
>.|TRBV19|TRBJ1-5|.
CASTPGRRGPDQPQHF
TGTGCCAGTACCCCCGGTCGGAGGGGCCCAGATCAGCCCCAGCATTTT
>.|TRBV18|TRBJ2-1|few
CASSRTAGGQNEQFF
TGTGCCAGCTCACGGACCGCCGGGGGTCAAAATGAGCAGTTCTTC
>TRBD1|TRBV2|TRBJ2-2|.
CASSDGTANTGELFF
TGTGCCAGCAGTGACGGGACAGCCAACACCGGGGAGCTGTTTTTT
>TRBD2|TRBV5-1|TRBJ2-7|.
CASSLGLAGASSYEQYF
TGCGCCAGCAGCTTGGGACTAGCGGGAGCCTCTTCCTACGAGCAGTACTTC
>TRBD2|TRBV3-1/TRBV3-2|TRBJ2-7|few
CASSPLFGTRDLSEQYF
TGTGCCAGCAGCCCTCTTTTCGGGACTAGGGACCTCTCCGAGCAGTACTTC
>TRBD1|TRBV3-1/TRBV3-2|TRBJ2-1|.
CASSQDRGRYNEQFF
TGTGCCAGCAGCCAAGACAGGGGGCGTTACAATGAGCAGTTCTTC
>.|TRBV16|TRBJ2-1|.
CASSQSAINEQFF
TGTGCCAGCAGCCAATCGGCAATCAATGAGCAGTTCTTC
>TRBD1|TRBV29-1|TRBJ2-1|once
CSGEAGQGPPEQFF
TGCAGCGGGGAGGCGGGACAGGGTCCACCTGAGCAGTTCTTC
>.|TRBV20-1|TRBJ1-5|few
CSASYSSNQPQHF
TGCAGTGCTAGTTACAGCAGCAATCAGCCCCAGCATTTT
>TRBD1|TRBV5-5|TRBJ2-7|.
CASKGQGAYEQYF
TGTGCCAGCAAGGGACAGGGTGCCTACGAGCAGTACTTC
>.|TRBV7-2|TRBJ1-3|few
CASTPGRSGNTIYF
TGTGCCAGCACCCCCGGTCGCTCTGGAAACACCATATATTTT
>.|TRBV5-1|TRBJ1-1|.
CASSLGSTPNTEAFF
TGCGCCAGCAGCTTAGGTTCGACTCCGAACACTGAAGCTTTCTTT
>TRBD1|TRBV6-5|TRBJ2-7|.
CASSSTGGLPSYEQYF
TGTGCCAGCAGTTCGACAGGGGGCCTACCGTCCTACGAGCAGTACTTC
>TRBD1|TRBV28|TRBJ2-7|few
CASRTGTGPLYEQYF
TGTGCCAGCAGGACCGGGACAGGGCCACTCTACGAGCAGTACTTC
>.|TRBV7-9|TRBJ1-1|once
CASSSGAFF
TGTGCCAGCAGCTCCGGAGCTTTCTTT
>.|TRBV12-3/TRBV12-4|TRBJ1-3|.
CASRLGGTIYF
TGTGCCAGTAGGTTGGGGGGAACCATATATTTT
>.|TRBV7-2|TRBJ2-7|once
CASSLVAVRTTYEQYF
TGTGCCAGCAGCTTGGTCGCTGTTCGTACAACCTACGAGCAGTACTTC
>.|TRBV7-9|TRBJ2-7|.
CASSLLQGGSVEQYF
TGTGCCAGCAGCTTATTACAGGGGGGGTCGGTTGAGCAGTACTTC
>TRBD1|TRBV7-2|TRBJ1-1|few
CASRTGTGLEGEAFF
TGTGCCAGCAGGACCGGGACAGGACTCGAAGGTGAAGCTTTCTTT
>.|TRBV5-4|TRBJ1-5|.
CASSFISPRGNQPQHF
TGTGCCAGCAGCTTCATAAGTCCCAGGGGCAATCAGCCCCAGCATTTT
>.|TRBV3-1/TRBV3-2|TRBJ2-5|once
CASSQVARRETQYF
TGTGCCAGCAGCCAAGTTGCGAGGCGGGAGACCCAGTACTTC
>.|TRBV29-1|TRBJ2-3|.
CSVPRRWRDGTDTQYF
TGCAGCGTTCCAAGGAGGTGGCGGGATGGAACAGATACGCAGTATTTT
>.|TRBV3-1/TRBV3-2|TRBJ2-7|.
CASTPGNSYEQYF
TGTGCCAGCACCCCCGGGAATTCCTACGAGCAGTACTTC
>.|TRBV5-1|TRBJ2-3|.
CASSLVGGGITDTQYF
TGCGCCAGCAGCTTGGTAGGAGGGGGCATCACAGATACGCAGTATTTT
>.|TRBV4-1|TRBJ1-4|.
CASSEGRTATNEKLFF
TGCGCCAGCAGCGAAGGGAGGACAGCAACTAATGAAAAACTGTTTTTT
>.|TRBV30|TRBJ1-5|.
CAWSRDTHSNQPQHF
TGTGCCTGGAGCAGAGACACCCATAGCAATCAGCCCCAGCATTTT
>TRBD2|TRBV28|TRBJ2-7|.
CASSLIGVSGIYEQYF
TGTGCCAGCAGTTTAATCGGGGTTAGCGGGATATACGAGCAGTACTTC
>.|TRBV7-8|TRBJ1-6|.
CASSTALGAPNSPLHF
TGTGCCAGCAGCACAGCTTTAGGGGCGCCGAATTCACCCCTCCACTTT
>.|TRBV9|TRBJ2-2|.
CASSATGTPDTGELFF
TGTGCCAGCAGCGCAACCGGGACTCCAGACACCGGGGAGCTGTTTTTT
>TRBD1|TRBV4-1|TRBJ2-3|.
CASSPLIWDTKQGSTDTQYF
TGCGCCAGCAGCCCGTTAATCTGGGACACCAAACAGGGGAGCACAGATACGCAGTATTTT
>TRBD2|TRBV20-1|TRBJ2-1|.
CSASGTSGYNEQFF
TGCAGTGCCAGTGGGACTAGCGGTTACAATGAGCAGTTCTTC
>TRBD1|TRBV5-1|TRBJ2-1|.
CASSLGAGQGSNEQFF
TGCGCCAGCAGCTTGGGGGCGGGACAGGGATCCAATGAGCAGTTCTTC